This T cell receptor (beta chain) was observed in a study of T cells after somatic rescue of genetic block. Per germline, CDR1 MNHEY and CDR2 SVGAGI. CDR3 length: 12 amino acids. The V gene lost 6 bases and the J gene lost 14 bases, with 19 bases spanning the gap. Measured with immunoSEQ multiplex PCR; TCRdb has only the in-frame clones, and not every one. The sample shows 95,000 to 120,000 clones, around 90% of them seen only once. This TCR came from a woman younger than 30. The gene calls are TRBV6-5 and TRBJ1-1; D perhaps matches TRBD1 (6 bases). The sequencing input was peripheral blood mononuclear cells (PBMCs). The CDR3 coding sequence is TGTGCCAGCAGCACCAGGGACAAGAGCCAATTCTTT. Translated, it gives CASSTRDKSQFF.